The entry below gives a single TCR beta chain sequence along with its context. Antigen: not known. Treatment of the sample: some 19 received Ad26.COV2.S at low or high dose, single or two shots; several received placebo; per-sample allocation not given. Sampling was done on day 63 after the first vaccine or placebo injection. Its platform was an Ad26 vector, and its expressed antigen was Wuhan-strain SARS-CoV-2 spike. This sample was taken from a study of Ad26.COV2.S vaccination and SARS-CoV-2 variants. General study findings and limits: Researchers reported similar non-spike TCR breadth in vaccine and placebo recipients.

Sequenced by immunoSEQ multiplex PCR; TCRdb stores in-frame clones only, minus some. Of some 390,000 clones listed, 75% to 90% are singletons. The CDR3 sequence is 16 residues long. The germline CDR1 and CDR2 sequences are SGHRS and YFSETQ. V gave up 0 bases and J gave up 4 bases, with 14 bases separating them. The clonotype was recovered from a person aged 18-65 years who received the Ad26.COV2.S COVID-19 vaccine or a placebo. V gene TRBV5-1 combines with J gene TRBJ2-1, with D unclear. Sequencing was performed on peripheral blood, taken in a trial of Ad26.COV2.S vaccine versus placebo. DNA of the CDR3: TGCGCCAGCAGCTTGGAGGGCCATGTGGGGTACAATGAGCAGTTCTTC. Translating it yields CASSLEGHVGYNEQFF.